This T cell receptor beta chain emerged from a study of identical twins. V shed 2 bases and J shed 4 bases, with 13 bases lying between them. Germline assignment: CDR1 SGDLS and CDR2 YYNGEE. This CDR3 is built from 15 residues. In the case of this clonotype: Its matching antigen is unknown.

Study results and limitations: The study reached conclusions through statistical analysis that was cross-sectional, not following the same donors.

It was template switching that added a universal primer site, and there were unique molecular identifiers on the cDNA. TCRdb reprocessed the 5' RACE reads via MiXCR and lists one record per CDR3 protein. The sample records 500,000 to 600,000 distinct CDR3 sequences, about 20% being singletons. A further study also used this sample, focusing on T cells expressing NK-cell markers.

The sequence came from a woman between 18 and 30 years old in good health. Sequenced sample: CD4+ T cells sorted from blood. J is TRBJ1-3 and V is TRBV9; D might be TRBD1 (5 bases). CDR3 in amino acids: CASSVQGQLGNTIYF. CDR3 DNA sequence: TGTGCCAGCAGCGTTCAGGGTCAGCTGGGAAACACCATATATTTT.